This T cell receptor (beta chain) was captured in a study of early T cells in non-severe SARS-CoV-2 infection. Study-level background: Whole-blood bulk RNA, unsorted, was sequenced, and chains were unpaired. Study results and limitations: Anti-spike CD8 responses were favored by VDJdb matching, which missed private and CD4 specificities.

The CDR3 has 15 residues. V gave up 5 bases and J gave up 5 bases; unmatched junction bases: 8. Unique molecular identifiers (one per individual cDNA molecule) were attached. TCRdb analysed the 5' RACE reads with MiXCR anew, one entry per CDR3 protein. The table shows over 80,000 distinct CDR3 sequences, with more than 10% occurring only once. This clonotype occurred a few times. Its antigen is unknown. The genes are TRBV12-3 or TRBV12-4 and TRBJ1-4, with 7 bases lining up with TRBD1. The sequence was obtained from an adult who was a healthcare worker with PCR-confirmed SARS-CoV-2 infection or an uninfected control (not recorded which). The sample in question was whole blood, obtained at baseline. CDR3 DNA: TGTGCCAGCAGTCTCGCCGGGACAGACAATGAAAAACTGTTTTTT. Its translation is CASSLAGTDNEKLFF.